This T cell receptor (beta chain) emerged from a study of beta chain features in type 1 diabetes (dated by TCRdb to the late 2010s). Looking at the study overall: Mean age, gender distribution, total cell number and subset yield did not differ between patients and healthy donors. Whereas all 28 donors provided naive and central memory subsets, regulatory and stem cell-like memory subsets were isolated from just 8 patients and about 8 healthy donors. The study compared TCRB repertoires of sorted circulating CD4+ T cell subsets between recently diagnosed type 1 diabetes patients and matched healthy donors. A total of roughly 100,000,000 sorted cells were examined across all samples, and the number of cells per subset was strongly correlated with RNA yield. On the study overall, not on this receptor specifically: Because cDNA rather than genomic DNA was sequenced, highly expressing activated cells could have been over-represented, although no difference in activation and CD3 levels was found between groups. Fewer insertions and more nucleotide deletions at VDJ recombination sites were observed in patients with type 1 diabetes, implying thymic rearrangement abnormalities. HLA sub-analyses involved small numbers of individuals, so any influence of HLA type on TCRB rearrangement remained unresolved. Naive, central memory and regulatory TCRB repertoires appeared to be more similar among patients than among healthy donors. A moderate but significant shortening of TCRB CDR3 length was observed in type 1 diabetes patients in all four CD4+ subsets. Shorter templates might have been favored by PCR, but patient and control samples were amplified and corrected together, so both groups would have been affected equally by any skew.

Spanning cysteine to phenylalanine, the CDR3 consists of 11 amino acids. Of all the DNA, just the CDR3 is kept, 33 bases in frame from base 1. From a lookup of the germline V gene, CDR1 and CDR2 are MDHEN and SYDVKM. Trimmed from V: 2 bases; trimmed from J: 13 bases; junction bases lacking a gene match: 3. The entire isolated RNA was reverse transcribed using the High Capacity cDNA Reverse Transcription Kit, and thus expressed TCRB transcripts were sequenced. Deep immunoSEQ sequencing was performed on naive, central memory and regulatory T cell samples, with an average of around 3.4 million total reads per sample. Sorted cells were lysed in RLT buffer, and RNA was extracted using DNase-treated RNeasy Micro or Mini kits according to cell number. Each cell subset was processed on its own to prevent cross-contamination, while patient and healthy donor samples were processed together. The immunoSEQ multiplex PCR was used to amplify TCRB sequences from cDNA, yielding 87-bp fragments that span the CDR3 region. Sequencing of the amplicons was performed on the Illumina HiSeq platform. Per the authors' processing: PCR bias was corrected computationally using synthetic template baselines, and reads within Hamming distance 2 were collapsed, with unmergeable singletons discarded. By aligning reads against IMGT, V, D and J genes, CDR3 length, and insertions or deletions at six rearrangement sites were assigned. Within each subset, clonotype counts were normalized to sorted cell number, and only after that were true diversity and Gini coefficients computed with the tcR R package. The overlap coefficient, calculated on TCRB nucleotide sequences, was used to quantify repertoire sharing. As a proxy for the pre-selection repertoire, out-of-frame TCRB sequences from naive cells were analyzed. Not all clones reach the TCRdb copy of this immuneACCESS table, which keeps in-frame sequences only. Checked studies attribute under half of the gap to unresolved V genes and leave the rest unexplained. V and J calls and clone size follow that table, whereas D and trimming were derived from the DNA. This sample lists fewer than 450,000 clones; about 13% were detected once. The ten largest clones capture nearly 0.015% of the sample.

Each donor gave one peripheral blood draw, averaging approximately 0.12 L, which was collected into heparinised tubes. Using a panel that included CD45RO, CCR7, CD25, CD127, CD95 and CD27, naive, central memory, regulatory and stem cell-like memory CD4+ T cells were sorted on a BD FACSAria II. Purity was above 98% for every sorted population. Right away, PBMCs were isolated by Lymphoprep density gradient centrifugation and were stained directly, with no culture step. Samples were stained and sorted in pairs, with one healthy donor and one patient per experiment, so that batch effects were minimized. Comments on this clone: Its antigen has not been determined. The input lacks base qualities; no much larger clone sits a single base away.

The sequence is built from TRBV28 and TRBJ1-2; TRBD1 aligns with 8 central bases. The sample taken for sequencing was naive CD4+ T cells from blood. The sample's cell subset or site label is to be understood as: true naive CD4+ T cells. This sequence was found in a woman in her late teens or twenties with type 1 diabetes. The nucleotide sequence reads TGTGCCAGCAGTTTACAGGGGGCCCTCACCTTC. Its protein is CASSLQGALTF.